What follows are 26 T cell receptor beta chains derived from one specimen sequenced in a study of T cell repertoires in cytomegalovirus infection. TCRdb analysed the reads with MiXCR anew, one entry per CDR3 protein. The repertoire includes around 630,000 distinct CDR3 sequences, approximately 24% of them detected once, and 7.5% to 9% sits in the top ten. Material: CD8+ T cells from PBMCs. These receptors came from a human donor in good health (CMV status not recorded). Some clones in this sample may be carry-over from other donors' samples.

For this clonotype: The junction and the germline gene differ at one end; a read error may be behind it. This chain connects TRBV7-2 to TRBJ2-6; no clear D. Germline CDR1 is SGHTA and CDR2 is FQGNSA. The CDR3 has 15 amino acids. The CDR3 sequence: CVSPSFSPGANVLTF. In DNA form, the CDR3 reads TGTGTCAGCCCCAGTTTTTCCCCTGGGGCCAACGTCCTGACTTTC.

This rearrangement joins TRBV27 to TRBJ2-2; no firm D call. V was cut by 4 bases and J by 1 base, with 7 bases left in between. CDR3 size: 14 residues. The germline V gene encodes CDR1 MNHEY and CDR2 SMNVEV (reference sequence). The DNA for the CDR3 is TGTGCCAGCAGTTCCCTTATGAACACCGGGGAGCTGTTTTTT. This gives the protein CASSSLMNTGELFF.

This chain joins TRBV29-1 and TRBJ1-4; no definite D call. Trimming pared 6 bases from V and 0 bases from J, leaving 5 bases between. The CDR3 consists of 12 residues. From germline, CDR1 is SQVTM and CDR2 ANQGSEA. This CDR3 reads CSVRTTNEKLFF. CDR3 DNA sequence: TGCAGCGTCCGGACAACTAATGAAAAACTGTTTTTT.

This clonotype was detected only once. Relative to the germline gene, one junction end is altered; a read error may explain this. The chain combines TRBV6-6 with TRBJ2-1, with TRBD1 matching 10 bases. CDR1 and CDR2 (germline): MNHNY, SVGAGI (reference sequence). CDR3 length equals 17 residues. The CDR3 loop is CANSYRTGTGASYEQFF. The CDR3 nucleotides read TGTGCCAACAGTTACAGAACCGGGACAGGGGCCTCGTACGAGCAGTTCTTC.

The chain is built from TRBV28 and TRBJ2-1; 11 bases line up with TRBD2. The CDR3 is 15 residues long. The J segment lost 9 bases and the V segment lost 5 bases, leaving 9 bases of the junction unmatched. In germline, CDR1 is MDHEN, CDR2 SYDVKM. CDR3 amino acids: CASSELAGDVGEQFF. CDR3 DNA sequence: TGTGCCAGCAGTGAACTAGCGGGAGACGTAGGTGAGCAGTTCTTC.

The chain couples TRBV5-1 to TRBJ2-7, with TRBD1 as a possible D gene (5 bases). This CDR3 has 15 residues. Trimming took 0 bases from V and 10 from J, leaving 20 bases between them. From germline, CDR1 is SGHRS and CDR2 YFSETQ. Here the CDR3 DNA reads TGCGCCAGCAGCTTGGTTGAAGGCACGCAAACAGGCCAGTACGTC. Its translation: CASSLVEGTQTGQYV.

This clonotype was seen a few times. V usage is TRBV7-9 and J usage is TRBJ1-1; D call uncertain. Trimming removed 2 bases from V and 0 bases from J, with 13 bases in between. This CDR3 has 16 residues. The germline CDR1 and CDR2 sequences are SEHNR and FQNEAQ (reference sequence). CDR3 region: CASSLSVGQVNTEAFF. For the CDR3, the DNA is TGTGCCAGCAGCTTATCCGTTGGGCAGGTGAACACTGAAGCTTTCTTT.

In its sample, this clonotype was seen a few times. The gene calls are TRBV5-6 and TRBJ2-1; D ambiguous. This CDR3 has 12 residues. Looked up from germline, CDR1 is SGHDT and CDR2 is YYEEEE. Trimming took 6 bases from V and 4 from J, leaving 8 bases between them. The CDR3 sequence: CASTGYYNEQFF. The CDR3 DNA sequence: TGTGCCAGCACCGGATATTACAATGAGCAGTTCTTC.

This sequence joins TRBV12-3 or TRBV12-4 and TRBJ2-2, with TRBD2 identical over 11 bases. The J segment lost 0 bases and the V segment lost 3 bases, leaving 3 bases of the junction unmatched. The CDR3 covers 17 residues. CDR3 bases: TGTGCCAGCAGTTTTTATAGCGGGGGGGCGAACACCGGGGAGCTGTTTTTT. It yields the protein CASSFYSGGANTGELFF.

The rearrangement joins TRBV29-1 to TRBJ1-3, with D perhaps matching TRBD1 (5 bases). The germline CDR1 and CDR2 sequences are SQVTM and ANQGSEA. V was cut by 0 bases and J by 4 bases, with 13 bases left in between. The CDR3 consists of 15 residues. The CDR3 DNA follows: TGCAGCGTTGAAGATCCCCTCAGGGAAGGAAACACCATATATTTT. Its translation is CSVEDPLREGNTIYF.

The chain links TRBV3-1 to TRBJ1-4, with D maybe TRBD1 (5 bases). Germline CDR1 is LGHDT and CDR2 is YNNKEL (reference sequence). The CDR3 has 18 residues. Deletions cut 1 base from V and 3 bases from J, with 18 bases between. For the CDR3, the DNA is TGTGCCAGCAGCCAAGTTTGGATAGGGGACCTCGCTAATGAAAAACTGTTTTTT. Translated, it gives CASSQVWIGDLANEKLFF.

This rearrangement joins TRBV14 to TRBJ2-3; D is ambiguous. The CDR3 is 15 amino acids. Germline CDR1 is SGHDN and CDR2 is FVKESK. V lost 1 base, J lost 3 bases, and 11 bases lay in between. The CDR3 DNA reads as TGTGCCAGCAGCCAAGCTATAACAGTGACAGATACGCAGTATTTT. This gives the protein CASSQAITVTDTQYF.

The CDR3 sequence: CASKSQGWTEAFF. As DNA, the CDR3 is TGTGCCAGCAAATCACAGGGTTGGACTGAAGCTTTCTTT. The gene calls are TRBV6-2 or TRBV6-3 and TRBJ1-1; perhaps TRBD1 as D (6 bases). V was trimmed by 7 bases and J by 5 bases, leaving 14 bases between them. CDR3 length equals 13 residues. Germline lookup yields CDR1 MNHEY and CDR2 SVGEGT.

This clonotype has at least ten counts. V is TRBV7-2 and J is TRBJ1-1, with 8 bases that match TRBD1. V trimming: 4 bases; J trimming: 2 bases; junction bases outside the gene matches: 6. CDR3 size: 15 residues. The germline V gene has CDR1 SGHTA and CDR2 FQGNSA. CDR3 sequence (DNA): TGTGCCAGCAGCTACTTCGGACAGGGAAACACTGAAGCTTTCTTT. The encoded protein is CASSYFGQGNTEAFF.

The sample holds many counts of this clonotype. The rearrangement links TRBV7-6 to TRBJ2-7, with 10 positions matching TRBD1. This CDR3 is built from 14 residues. Germline V gives CDR1 SGHVS, CDR2 FNYEAQ. With V trimmed by 5 bases and J by 3 bases, 4 bases remained unmatched. CDR3 sequence (DNA): TGTGCCAGCAGCCCGGGACAGGGGAACTACGAGCAGTACTTC. The encoded protein is CASSPGQGNYEQYF. The variable domain in full, completed from reference TRBV7-6 and TRBJ2-7, reads GAGVSQSPRYKVTKRGQDVALRCDPISGHVSLYWYRQALGQGPEFLTYFNYEAQQDKSGLPNDRFSAERPEGSISTLTIQRTEQRDSAMYRCASSPGQGNYEQYFGPGTRLTVT.

As for this clonotype: This may be a read error: a much more frequent sequence differs by one nucleotide. The rearrangement uses TRBV7-9 and TRBJ1-5; no clear D. The V end was cut by 3 bases, the J end by 3 bases, with 9 bases between. CDR1 and CDR2 (germline): SEHNR, FQNEAQ (reference sequence). The CDR3 totals 14 residues. This CDR3 reads CASSLADFNQPQHF. The DNA of the CDR3 is TGTGCCAGCAGCTTGGCGGATTTCAATCAGCCCCAGCATTTT. Complete variable domain (other parts from reference TRBV7-9 and TRBJ1-5): DTGVSQNPRHKITKRGQNVTFRCDPISEHNRLYWYRQTLGQGPEFLTYFQNEAQLEKSRLLSDRFSAERPKGSFSTLEIQRTEQGDSAMYLCASSLADFNQPQHFGDGTRLSIL.

The chain is built from TRBV9 and TRBJ1-3; D gene uncertain. The V and J ends lost 3 bases and 4 bases respectively, with 14 bases between them. Germline loops: CDR1 SGDLS, CDR2 YYNGEE. The CDR3 consists of 15 residues. Here the CDR3 DNA reads TGTGCCAGCAGCGGCGACCTCCGCGGAGGAAACACCATATATTTT. Amino acid sequence: CASSGDLRGGNTIYF.

This clonotype has ten or more counts. This chain uses TRBV7-2 with TRBJ1-2; D not certain. This CDR3 has 17 amino acids. In germline, CDR1 is SGHTA, CDR2 FQGNSA. Trimming shortened V by 6 bases and J by 0 bases, and 20 bases separated the two germline ends. This CDR3 is CASRSTPGSSANYGYTF. Here the CDR3 DNA reads TGTGCCAGCAGATCCACCCCCGGGTCATCAGCTAACTATGGCTACACCTTC.

This clonotype was seen ten or more times. The genes are TRBV7-6 and TRBJ2-1, with 9 positions matching TRBD1. Germline V gives CDR1 SGHVS, CDR2 FNYEAQ. The CDR3 length is 15 residues. J gave up 4 bases and V 5 bases, and 6 bases lay outside the gene matches. The CDR3, as DNA: TGTGCCAGCAGCGTGACAGGGGGTTTGTACAATGAGCAGTTCTTC. This codes for CASSVTGGLYNEQFF.

As concerns this clonotype: A read error is likely here: a far larger clone is one base away. V gene TRBV7-6 combines with J gene TRBJ1-1; tentatively, D is TRBD1 (6 bases). CDR1 and CDR2 (germline): SGHVS, FNYEAQ. The CDR3 contains 11 residues. The CDR3: CVSSRTAEAFF. The CDR3 region has the DNA TGTGTCAGCAGCCGGACAGCGGAAGCTTTCTTT.

The gene calls are TRBV7-9 and TRBJ1-1; D is unclear. CDR3 length: 15 residues. Trimming took 6 bases from V and 0 from J, leaving 14 bases between them. CDR1 is SEHNR, CDR2 FQNEAQ, per germline (reference sequence). The CDR3 nucleotides are TGTGCCAGCAGTCCCCTGGGAGGCATGAACACTGAAGCTTTCTTT. Translating gives CASSPLGGMNTEAFF.

This clonotype was seen many times. The V and J genes are TRBV7-3 and TRBJ2-1; D gene unclear. Germline V CDR1 and CDR2: SGHTA, FQGTGA. The CDR3 is 14 residues long. Trimming stripped 1 base from V and 5 bases from J, with 9 bases between. The CDR3 reads CASSLNAGDNEQFF. CDR3 nucleotide sequence: TGTGCCAGCAGCTTAAATGCAGGAGACAATGAGCAGTTCTTC.

This clonotype was detected many times. The chain combines TRBV7-2 with TRBJ1-2; 7 bases match TRBD1. This CDR3 has 13 residues. The trim removed 4 bases at V and 2 bases at J, leaving 1 base unmatched. The V gene's germline CDR1 is SGHTA and CDR2 FQGNSA. The CDR3 loop is CASSSGQNYGYTF. The CDR3 DNA is TGTGCCAGCAGCTCGGGACAGAACTATGGCTACACCTTC.

This clonotype showed up just a few times. The CDR3 reads CSVEDLRTSGENEQFF. The CDR3, as DNA: TGCAGCGTTGAAGATCTTAGGACTAGCGGGGAAAATGAGCAGTTCTTC. The rearrangement links TRBV29-1 to TRBJ2-1, with 12 bases lining up with TRBD2. Trimming removed 0 bases from V and 7 bases from J; junction bases left unmatched: 7. This CDR3 has 16 residues. The germline V gene encodes CDR1 SQVTM and CDR2 ANQGSEA.

Turning to this clonotype: Just one base apart from a much larger clone, this may be a read error. The genes are TRBV7-4 and TRBJ2-3; D call uncertain. The CDR3 is made up of 15 amino acids. CDR1 and CDR2 (germline): SGHVT, SQSDAQ. The germline V and J ends were trimmed by 5 bases and 1 base, with 13 bases remaining between them. CDR3 region: CASSPLWGGTDTQYF. The CDR3 nucleotides read TGTGCCAGCAGCCCCCTGTGGGGTGGCACAGATACGCAGTATTTT.

This clonotype was counted a few times. The rearrangement links TRBV28 to TRBJ2-5, with 7 nucleotides matching TRBD1. The V gene's germline CDR1 is MDHEN and CDR2 SYDVKM. The CDR3 consists of 18 residues. J lost 0 bases, V lost 6 bases, and 16 bases had no gene match. The CDR3 spells CASSPRRTGIPYQETQYF. CDR3 DNA sequence: TGTGCCAGCAGCCCCCGTCGGACAGGCATACCGTACCAAGAGACCCAGTACTTC.